This TCR beta chain was obtained from a study of cytomegalovirus exposure and HLA in healthy donors. PCR involved 60 Vbeta and 13 Jbeta primers. Profiled with immunoSEQ multiplex PCR; TCRdb holds only in-frame clones, not every one. The sample lists about 140,000 clones, around 85% occurring once. Study observations and caveats: In a later analysis, approximately 15,000 TCR beta sequences were associated with HLA alleles at 0.05 false discovery rate. The Asian-associated ancestry cluster reportedly had fewer N-insertions than the approximately 670-donor mean in a later analysis. The study listed under 200 cytomegalovirus-associated TCR beta chains. In vitro data verified a few CMV-associated chains as specific for CMV antigens.

CDR1 and CDR2 from the germline V gene are SGHRS and YFSETQ. The CDR3 is made up of 14 amino acids. V was trimmed by 4 bases and J by 0 bases, leaving 11 bases between them. A remark on this clone: Its antigen is not identified.

The receptor comes from a woman aged 50 to 65 in good health and CMV-seropositive. The sequencing sample was made of PBMCs. This chain joins TRBV5-1 and TRBJ2-7, with a tentative D call TRBD2 (5 bases). The CDR3 reads CASSHLRDSYEQYF. The DNA for the CDR3 is TGCGCCAGCAGCCATCTACGGGACTCCTACGAGCAGTACTTC.